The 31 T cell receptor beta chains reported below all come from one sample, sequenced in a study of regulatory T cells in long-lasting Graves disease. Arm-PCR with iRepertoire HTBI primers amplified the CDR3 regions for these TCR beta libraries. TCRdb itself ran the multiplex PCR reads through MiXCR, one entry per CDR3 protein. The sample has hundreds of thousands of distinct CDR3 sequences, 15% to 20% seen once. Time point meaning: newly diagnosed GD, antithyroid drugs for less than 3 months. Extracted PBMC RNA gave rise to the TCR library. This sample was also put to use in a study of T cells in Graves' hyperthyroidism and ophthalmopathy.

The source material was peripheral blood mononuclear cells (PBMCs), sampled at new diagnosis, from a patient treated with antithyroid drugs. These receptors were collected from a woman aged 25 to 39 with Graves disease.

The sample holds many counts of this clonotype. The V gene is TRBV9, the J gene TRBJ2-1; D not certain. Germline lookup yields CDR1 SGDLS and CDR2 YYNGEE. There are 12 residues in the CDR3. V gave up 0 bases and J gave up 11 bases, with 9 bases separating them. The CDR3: CASSVVGRQQFF. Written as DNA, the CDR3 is TGTGCCAGCAGCGTAGTGGGCAGGCAGCAGTTCTTC.

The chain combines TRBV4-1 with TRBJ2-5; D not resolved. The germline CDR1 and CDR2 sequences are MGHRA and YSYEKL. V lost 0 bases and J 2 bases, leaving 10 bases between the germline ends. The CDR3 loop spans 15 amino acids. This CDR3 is CASSQDWPQQETQYF. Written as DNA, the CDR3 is TGCGCCAGCAGCCAAGATTGGCCACAACAAGAGACCCAGTACTTC.

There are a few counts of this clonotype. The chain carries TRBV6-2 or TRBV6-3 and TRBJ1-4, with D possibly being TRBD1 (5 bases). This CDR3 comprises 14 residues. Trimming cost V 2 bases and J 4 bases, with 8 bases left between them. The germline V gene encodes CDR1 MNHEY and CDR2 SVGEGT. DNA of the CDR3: TGTGCCAGCAGTTACCGGGGGAATAATGAAAAACTGTTTTTT. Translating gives CASSYRGNNEKLFF.

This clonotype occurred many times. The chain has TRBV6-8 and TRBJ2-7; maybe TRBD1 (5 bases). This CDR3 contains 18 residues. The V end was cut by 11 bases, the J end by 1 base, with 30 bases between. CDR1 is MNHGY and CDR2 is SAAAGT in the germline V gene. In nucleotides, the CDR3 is TGTGCCCTATCAGGGCGGCAGCATTTGAAAACGAGTTCCTACGAGCAGTACTTC. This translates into CALSGRQHLKTSSYEQYF.

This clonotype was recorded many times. CDR3 amino acids: CASSLGVDYLKETQYF. The CDR3 DNA sequence: TGTGCCAGCAGCTTAGGAGTTGACTATCTAAAAGAGACCCAGTACTTC. V gene TRBV11-2 combines with J gene TRBJ2-5, with D possibly matching TRBD2 (5 bases). Germline CDR1 reads SGHAT; CDR2 reads FQNNGV. Trimming took off 1 base at V and 3 bases at J, with 15 bases between the two ends. The CDR3 extends over 16 amino acids.

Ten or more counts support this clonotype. The chain's CDR3 is CASSLWGQGGTQPQHF. The DNA for the CDR3 is TGTGCCAGCAGTTTATGGGGACAGGGAGGGACTCAGCCCCAGCATTTT. The chain is built from TRBV27 and TRBJ1-5; 9 bases agree with TRBD1. This CDR3 spans 16 amino acids. After removal of 1 base from V and 6 bases from J, the junction contained 7 bases not matched to a gene. Germline assignment: CDR1 MNHEY and CDR2 SMNVEV (reference sequence).

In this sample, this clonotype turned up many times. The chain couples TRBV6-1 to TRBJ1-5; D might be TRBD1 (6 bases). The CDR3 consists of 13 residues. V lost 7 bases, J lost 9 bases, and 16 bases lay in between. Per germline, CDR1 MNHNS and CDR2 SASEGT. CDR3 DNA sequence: TGTGCCAGCACCGAGGGGGGGCTCGGGCCCCAGCATTTT. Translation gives CASTEGGLGPQHF.

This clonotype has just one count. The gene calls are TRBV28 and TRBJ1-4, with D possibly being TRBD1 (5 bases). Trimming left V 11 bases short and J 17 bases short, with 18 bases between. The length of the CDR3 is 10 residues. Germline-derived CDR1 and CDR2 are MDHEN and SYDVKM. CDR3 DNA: TGTGCCTCGGGACCGGGACCATTTTTTTTT. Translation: CASGPGPFFF.

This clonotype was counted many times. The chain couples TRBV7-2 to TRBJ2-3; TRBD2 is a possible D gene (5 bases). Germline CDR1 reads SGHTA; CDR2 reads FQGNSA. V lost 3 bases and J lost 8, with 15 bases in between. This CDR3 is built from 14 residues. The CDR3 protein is CASSFNGIVGTQYF. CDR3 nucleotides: TGTGCCAGCAGCTTCAACGGGATTGTGGGTACGCAGTATTTT.

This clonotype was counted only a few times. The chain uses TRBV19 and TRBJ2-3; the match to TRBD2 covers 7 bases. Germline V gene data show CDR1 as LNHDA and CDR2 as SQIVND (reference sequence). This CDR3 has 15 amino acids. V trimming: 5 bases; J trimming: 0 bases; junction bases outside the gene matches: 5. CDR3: CASSRASGSTDTQYF. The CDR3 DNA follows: TGTGCCAGTAGTCGGGCTAGCGGAAGCACAGATACGCAGTATTTT.

CDR3 amino acids: CASSGPIGTVNEKLFF. The CDR3 nucleotides read TGTGCCAGCAGTGGCCCTATCGGGACAGTTAATGAAAAACTGTTTTTT. The rearrangement links TRBV6-1 to TRBJ1-4; 7 bases line up with TRBD1. Trimming took 4 bases from V and 4 from J; bases not matched to a gene: 9. Germline CDR1 and CDR2: MNHNS and SASEGT. The CDR3 extends over 16 amino acids.

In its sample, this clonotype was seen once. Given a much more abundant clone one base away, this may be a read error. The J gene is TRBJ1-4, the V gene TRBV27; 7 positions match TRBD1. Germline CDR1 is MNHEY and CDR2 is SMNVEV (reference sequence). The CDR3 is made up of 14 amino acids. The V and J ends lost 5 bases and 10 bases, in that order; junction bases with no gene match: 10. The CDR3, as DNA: TGTGCCAGCAGTGAGCCCGAAGGGGGCGGAAAACTGTTTTTT. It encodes CASSEPEGGGKLFF.

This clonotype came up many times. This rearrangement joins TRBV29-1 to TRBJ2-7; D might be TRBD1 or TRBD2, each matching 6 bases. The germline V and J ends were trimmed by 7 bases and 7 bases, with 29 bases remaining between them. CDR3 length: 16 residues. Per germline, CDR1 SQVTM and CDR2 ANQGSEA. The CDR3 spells CSAVGGLGTLAEEQYF. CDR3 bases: TGCAGCGCCGTAGGGGGGCTCGGGACTCTTGCGGAGGAGCAGTACTTC.

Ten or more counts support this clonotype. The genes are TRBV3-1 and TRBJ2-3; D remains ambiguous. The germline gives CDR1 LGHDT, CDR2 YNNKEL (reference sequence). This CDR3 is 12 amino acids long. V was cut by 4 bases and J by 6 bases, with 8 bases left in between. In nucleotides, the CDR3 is TGTGCCAGCAGCCCCGGGTGGGATACGCAGTATTTT. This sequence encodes CASSPGWDTQYF.

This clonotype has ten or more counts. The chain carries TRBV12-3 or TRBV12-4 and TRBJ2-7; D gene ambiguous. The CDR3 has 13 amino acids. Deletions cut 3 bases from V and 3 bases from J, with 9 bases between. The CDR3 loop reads CASSFQHHYEQYF. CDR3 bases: TGTGCCAGCAGTTTTCAACACCACTACGAGCAGTACTTC.

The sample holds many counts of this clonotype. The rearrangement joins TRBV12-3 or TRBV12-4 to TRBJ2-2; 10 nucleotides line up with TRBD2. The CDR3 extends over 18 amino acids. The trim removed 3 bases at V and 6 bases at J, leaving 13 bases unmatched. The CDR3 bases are TGTGCCAGCAGTTTTACGGGATCTAGCGGGAGCCGGGCCGGGGAGCTGTTTTTT. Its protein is CASSFTGSSGSRAGELFF.

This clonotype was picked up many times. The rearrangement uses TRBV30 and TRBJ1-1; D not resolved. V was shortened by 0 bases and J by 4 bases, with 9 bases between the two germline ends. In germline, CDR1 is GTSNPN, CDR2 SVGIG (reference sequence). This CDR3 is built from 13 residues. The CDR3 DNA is TGTGCCTGGAGTGTATCCGGCGGCACTGAAGCTTTCTTT. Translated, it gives CAWSVSGGTEAFF.

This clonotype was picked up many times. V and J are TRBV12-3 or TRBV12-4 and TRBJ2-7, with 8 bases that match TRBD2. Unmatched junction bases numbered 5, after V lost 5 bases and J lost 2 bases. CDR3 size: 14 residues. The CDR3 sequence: CASSRTSGTYEQYF. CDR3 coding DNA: TGTGCCAGCAGTCGTACTAGCGGTACCTACGAGCAGTACTTC.

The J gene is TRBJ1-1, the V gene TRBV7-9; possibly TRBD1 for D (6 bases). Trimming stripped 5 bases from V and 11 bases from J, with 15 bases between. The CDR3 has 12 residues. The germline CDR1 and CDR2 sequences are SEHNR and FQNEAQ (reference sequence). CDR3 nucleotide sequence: TGTGCCAGCAGCCGGGGGGGGGGGCCCGCTTTCTTT. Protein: CASSRGGGPAFF.

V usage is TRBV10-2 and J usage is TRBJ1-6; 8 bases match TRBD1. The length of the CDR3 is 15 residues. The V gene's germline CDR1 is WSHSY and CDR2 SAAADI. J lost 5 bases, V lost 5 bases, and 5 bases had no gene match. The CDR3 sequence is CASSRQGNNNSPLHF. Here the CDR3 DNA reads TGCGCCAGCAGTCGACAGGGGAATAATAATTCACCCCTCCACTTT.

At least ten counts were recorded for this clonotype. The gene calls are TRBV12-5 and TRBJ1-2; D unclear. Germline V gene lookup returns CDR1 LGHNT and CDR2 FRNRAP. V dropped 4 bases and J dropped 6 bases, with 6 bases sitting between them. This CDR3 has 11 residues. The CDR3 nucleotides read TGTGCTAGTGGTTCAAATCATGGCTACACCTTC. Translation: CASGSNHGYTF.

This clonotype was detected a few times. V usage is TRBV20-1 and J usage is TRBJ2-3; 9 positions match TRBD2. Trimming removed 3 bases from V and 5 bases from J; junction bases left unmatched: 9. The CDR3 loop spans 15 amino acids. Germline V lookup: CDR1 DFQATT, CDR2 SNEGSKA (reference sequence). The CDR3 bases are TGCAGTGCTAGCGGTAGCGGGAGTTTAATAGATACGCAGTATTTT. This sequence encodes CSASGSGSLIDTQYF.

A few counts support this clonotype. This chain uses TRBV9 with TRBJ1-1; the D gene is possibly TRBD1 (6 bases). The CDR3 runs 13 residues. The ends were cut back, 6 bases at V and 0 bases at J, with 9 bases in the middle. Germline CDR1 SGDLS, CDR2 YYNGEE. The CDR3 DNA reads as TGTGCCAGCACAGGGGTTATGAACACTGAAGCTTTCTTT. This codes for CASTGVMNTEAFF.

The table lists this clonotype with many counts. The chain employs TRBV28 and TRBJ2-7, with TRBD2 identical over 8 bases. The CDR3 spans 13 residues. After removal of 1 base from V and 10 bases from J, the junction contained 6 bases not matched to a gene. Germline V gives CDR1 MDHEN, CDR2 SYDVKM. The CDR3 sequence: CASSLSGTRYQYF. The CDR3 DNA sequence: TGTGCCAGCAGTTTATCCGGGACTAGATACCAGTACTTC.

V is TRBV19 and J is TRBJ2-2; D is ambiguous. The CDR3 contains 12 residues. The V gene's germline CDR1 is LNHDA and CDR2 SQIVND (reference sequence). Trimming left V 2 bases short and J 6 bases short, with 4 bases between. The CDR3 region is CASSIMAGELFF. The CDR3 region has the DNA TGTGCCAGTAGTATAATGGCCGGGGAGCTGTTTTTT. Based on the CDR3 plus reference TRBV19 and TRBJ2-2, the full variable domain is DGGITQSPKYLFRKEGQNVTLSCEQNLNHDAMYWYRQDPGQGLRLIYYSQIVNDFQKGDIAEGYSVSREKKESFPLTVTSAQKNPTAFYLCASSIMAGELFFGEGSRLTVL.

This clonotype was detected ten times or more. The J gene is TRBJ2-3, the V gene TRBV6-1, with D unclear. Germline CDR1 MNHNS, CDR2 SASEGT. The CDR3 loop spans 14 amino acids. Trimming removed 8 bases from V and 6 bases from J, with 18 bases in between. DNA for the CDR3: TGTGCCAGCGCAGGCCCGACGGTTGGGGATACGCAGTATTTT. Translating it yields CASAGPTVGDTQYF.

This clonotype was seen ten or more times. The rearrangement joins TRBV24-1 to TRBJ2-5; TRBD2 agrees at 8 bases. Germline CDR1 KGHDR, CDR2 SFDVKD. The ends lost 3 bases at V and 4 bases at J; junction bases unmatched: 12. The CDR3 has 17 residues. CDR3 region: CATSDPTSGRWGETQYF. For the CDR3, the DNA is TGTGCCACCAGTGATCCAACTAGCGGACGATGGGGAGAGACCCAGTACTTC.

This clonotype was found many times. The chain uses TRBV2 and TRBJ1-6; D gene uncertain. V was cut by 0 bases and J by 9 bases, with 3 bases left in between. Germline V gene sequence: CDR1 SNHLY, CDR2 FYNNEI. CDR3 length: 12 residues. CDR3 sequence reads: CASSEAVSPLHF. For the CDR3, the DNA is TGTGCCAGCAGTGAAGCGGTTTCACCCCTCCACTTT.

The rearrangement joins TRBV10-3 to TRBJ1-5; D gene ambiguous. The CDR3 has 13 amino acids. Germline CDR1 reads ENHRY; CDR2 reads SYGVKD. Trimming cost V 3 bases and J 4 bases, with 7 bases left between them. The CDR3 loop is CAISEEQNQPQHF. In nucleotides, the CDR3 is TGTGCCATCAGTGAAGAACAGAATCAGCCCCAGCATTTT.

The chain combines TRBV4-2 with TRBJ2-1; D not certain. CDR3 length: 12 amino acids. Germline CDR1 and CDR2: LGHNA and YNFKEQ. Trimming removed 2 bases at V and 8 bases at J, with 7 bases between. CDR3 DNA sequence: TGTGCCAGCAGCCAACCGCAGGATGAGCAGTTCTTC. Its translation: CASSQPQDEQFF.

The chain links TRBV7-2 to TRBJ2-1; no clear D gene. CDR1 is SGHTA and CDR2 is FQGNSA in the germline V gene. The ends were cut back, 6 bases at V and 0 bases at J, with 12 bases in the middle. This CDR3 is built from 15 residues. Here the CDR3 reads CASSRTFSSYNEQFF. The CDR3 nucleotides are TGTGCCAGCAGTCGAACCTTCAGCTCCTACAATGAGCAGTTCTTC.